The TCR beta chain described here comes from a study of cytomegalovirus exposure and HLA in healthy donors. The PCR had 60 Vbeta and 13 Jbeta primers. The protocol was immunoSEQ multiplex PCR, while the TCRdb copy is restricted to in-frame clones and leaves out a portion. The sample lists approximately 120,000 clones, 83% seen once, with 3.6% in the top ten. This clone was recorded a few times. Trimming cost V 2 bases and J 7 bases; bases outside gene matches: 5. The CDR3 spans 15 residues. Germline V CDR1 and CDR2: SGHTA, FQGNSA. This chain links TRBV7-2 with TRBJ2-3; 11 nucleotides align to TRBD2. Sequencing was done on a sample of PBMCs. This clonotype originated in a woman in her thirties or forties in good health and CMV-seropositive. The CDR3 region has the DNA TGTGCCAGCAGCTTAAAGGCTAGCGGGGGGAATACGCAGTATTTT. It translates to CASSLKASGGNTQYF.